One and the same sample provided the 21 T cell receptor beta chains below, sequenced in a study of T-cell memory formation after mild COVID-19. TCRdb used MiXCR to reprocess the 5' RACE reads, holding one entry per CDR3 protein. Here the sample spans roughly 300,000 distinct CDR3 sequences, 7.5% to 9.5% being singletons. Sequenced sample: PBMCs or a T cell subset sorted from them (not recorded which). The receptor set was obtained from a man aged 18-30 years who had mild COVID-19 (a few samples of this study predate the infection). Cell type and time point are not known.

The V call is TRBV5-1, the J call TRBJ2-7; no definite D call. This CDR3 has 14 residues. V lost 0 bases and J lost 3, with 10 bases in between. The germline gives CDR1 SGHRS, CDR2 YFSETQ. The CDR3 nucleotides read TGCGCCAGCAGCTTGGACCCACATTACTACGAGCAGTACTTC. It specifies CASSLDPHYYEQYF.

This clonotype was observed a handful of times. The V and J genes are TRBV30 and TRBJ1-2; tentative D call: TRBD1 (5 bases). The CDR3 sequence is 14 residues long. The V end was cut by 0 bases, the J end by 14 bases, with 22 bases between. Germline V lookup: CDR1 GTSNPN, CDR2 SVGIG (reference sequence). DNA of the CDR3: TGTGCCTGGAGTGTATCCCGGGTCGGGGGGAGAGCGACCTTC. Protein sequence: CAWSVSRVGGRATF.

The chain couples TRBV9 to TRBJ1-2; perhaps TRBD1 as D (5 bases). Germline loops: CDR1 SGDLS, CDR2 YYNGEE. V lost 3 bases, J lost 7 bases, and 13 bases lay in between. This CDR3 has 13 residues. CDR3 nucleotide sequence: TGTGCCAGCAGCGCCCTGGTCGGGGGTGGCTACACCTTC. This translates into CASSALVGGGYTF.

This clonotype was detected only a few times. The chain employs TRBV6-5 and TRBJ2-7, with D perhaps matching TRBD2 (6 bases). Trimming took 5 bases from V and 3 from J, leaving 17 bases between them. This CDR3 spans 15 amino acids. CDR1 is MNHEY, CDR2 SVGAGI, per germline. This chain's CDR3 is CASSTGDVTFYEQYF. The CDR3 bases are TGTGCCAGCAGTACGGGGGATGTAACCTTCTACGAGCAGTACTTC.

The rearrangement links TRBV12-3 or TRBV12-4 to TRBJ1-6, with D perhaps TRBD1 (5 bases). CDR3 length: 16 amino acids. Trimming took off 4 bases at V and 5 bases at J, with 15 bases between the two ends. The CDR3 nucleotides are TGTGCCAGCAGTTACGAGGGGCCAGCTAATAATTCACCCCTCCACTTT. It is translated as CASSYEGPANNSPLHF.

The rearrangement joins TRBV6-2 or TRBV6-3 to TRBJ2-7; D ambiguous. Looked up from germline, CDR1 is MNHEY and CDR2 is SVGEGT. V lost 6 bases and J 1 base, leaving 7 bases between the germline ends. CDR3 length equals 12 residues. CDR3 in DNA: TGTGCCAGCAGCTTTCAATCCTACGAGCAGTACTTC. It translates to CASSFQSYEQYF.

This clonotype occurred many times. This chain connects TRBV5-1 to TRBJ1-1; D not certain. The germline V and J ends were trimmed by 4 bases and 7 bases, with 17 bases remaining between them. The CDR3 loop spans 14 amino acids. Germline V gives CDR1 SGHRS, CDR2 YFSETQ. The CDR3 DNA is TGCGCCAGCAGCAGTCCCCCCCCGGCCGTTGAAGCTTTCTTT. It encodes CASSSPPPAVEAFF.

The rearrangement links TRBV6-2 or TRBV6-3 to TRBJ2-3; D not certain. From germline, CDR1 is MNHEY and CDR2 SVGEGT. The CDR3 is 16 amino acids. V was clipped by 5 bases and J by 5 bases, with 20 bases between them. In nucleotides, the CDR3 is TGTGCCAGCAGTCCGCTGACCGGACCCACAATAGATACGCAGTATTTT. This codes for CASSPLTGPTIDTQYF.

This clonotype was seen ten or more times. DNA for the CDR3: TGTGCCAGCAGCGGATACGGGACGGGCGGTGAGACCCAGTACTTC. Protein sequence: CASSGYGTGGETQYF. The V call is TRBV9, the J call TRBJ2-5; D is perhaps TRBD1 or TRBD2 (5 bases each). Germline CDR1 SGDLS, CDR2 YYNGEE. The CDR3 is 15 amino acids. V shed 3 bases and J shed 5 bases, with 17 bases lying between them. Filled out from reference TRBV9 and TRBJ2-5, the complete variable domain reads DSGVTQTPKHLITATGQRVTLRCSPRSGDLSVYWYQQSLDQGLQFLIQYYNGEERAKGNILERFSAQQFPDLHSELNLSSLELGDSALYFCASSGYGTGGETQYFGPGTRLLVL.

This clonotype was observed a few times. The chain combines TRBV20-1 with TRBJ1-6; perhaps TRBD1 as D (6 bases). Looked up from germline, CDR1 is DFQATT and CDR2 is SNEGSKA (reference sequence). Deletions cut 0 bases from V and 7 bases from J, with 13 bases between. This CDR3 has 15 amino acids. CDR3 protein: CSARDYGGQNSPLHF. The CDR3, as DNA: TGCAGTGCTAGAGATTACGGGGGGCAAAATTCACCCCTCCACTTT.

The chain links TRBV28 to TRBJ2-1, with TRBD1 matching over 7 bases. Germline V gene sequence: CDR1 MDHEN, CDR2 SYDVKM. CDR3 length: 17 residues. V trimming: 5 bases; J trimming: 0 bases; junction bases outside the gene matches: 10. CDR3 region: CASSELGQRSSYNEQFF. CDR3 nucleotides: TGTGCCAGCAGTGAACTGGGACAGCGGAGCTCCTACAATGAGCAGTTCTTC.

This clonotype was recorded at least ten times. The V call is TRBV9, the J call TRBJ2-1; D is possibly TRBD1 or TRBD2 (5 bases each). CDR1 and CDR2 from the germline V gene are SGDLS and YYNGEE. The CDR3 consists of 16 residues. Trimming pared 0 bases from V and 8 bases from J, leaving 18 bases between. In DNA form, the CDR3 reads TGTGCCAGCAGCGTAGGGGGAGCCCGACAAGGGGATGAGCAGTTCTTC. Amino acids: CASSVGGARQGDEQFF.

This clonotype was seen at least ten times. The gene calls are TRBV9 and TRBJ2-7; D not resolved. The CDR3 has 13 amino acids. Germline assignment: CDR1 SGDLS and CDR2 YYNGEE. Trimming shortened V by 2 bases and J by 4 bases, and 10 bases separated the two germline ends. The CDR3 reads CASSVTEGYEQYF. Written as DNA, the CDR3 is TGTGCCAGCAGCGTGACCGAAGGATACGAGCAGTACTTC.

The chain employs TRBV6-1 and TRBJ2-5, with 11 bases matching TRBD2. Losses at the gene ends were 0 bases for V and 2 bases for J; bases not matched to a gene: 2. CDR3 length equals 16 residues. Germline values: CDR1 MNHNS, CDR2 SASEGT. The DNA of the CDR3 is TGTGCCAGCAGTGAAGCAAGGACTAGCGGGCAAGAGACCCAGTACTTC. Its protein is CASSEARTSGQETQYF.

This clonotype was found a few times. The rearrangement uses TRBV7-2 and TRBJ1-1, with D tentatively TRBD1 (5 bases). Trimming pared 4 bases from V and 0 bases from J, leaving 15 bases between. This CDR3 has 16 residues. CDR1 and CDR2 (germline): SGHTA, FQGNSA. The CDR3 nucleotides read TGTGCCAGCAGCTCCCGTCGGGGACGGATGAACACTGAAGCTTTCTTT. The encoded protein is CASSSRRGRMNTEAFF.

This clonotype was found many times. V gene TRBV5-1 combines with J gene TRBJ1-5; D remains unclear. The CDR3 is 10 residues long. Germline assignment: CDR1 SGHRS and CDR2 YFSETQ. Trimming took off 5 bases at V and 5 bases at J, with 2 bases between the two ends. CDR3: CASSHQPQHF. The CDR3 DNA follows: TGCGCCAGCAGTCATCAGCCCCAGCATTTT.

The sample holds many counts of this clonotype. This chain uses TRBV7-2 with TRBJ2-7; possible D gene TRBD1, 5 bases. With 1 base removed from V and 5 bases from J, the gap between germline ends came to 15 bases. The length of the CDR3 is 15 residues. CDR1 and CDR2 from the germline V gene are SGHTA and FQGNSA. CDR3 DNA: TGTGCCAGCAGCTTAGTAGCAGGGCCTAAAGACGAGCAGTACGTC. Protein: CASSLVAGPKDEQYV.

The CDR3 is CASSYSGRQPQHF. As DNA, the CDR3 is TGTGCCAGCAGTTACTCGGGCAGACAGCCCCAGCATTTT. The chain combines TRBV6-5 with TRBJ1-5; D is ambiguous. This CDR3 spans 13 amino acids. Trimming removed 0 bases from V and 7 bases from J, with 7 bases in between. Germline V gene lookup returns CDR1 MNHEY and CDR2 SVGAGI.

The sample holds many counts of this clonotype. The chain recombines TRBV9 with TRBJ2-5; D perhaps matches TRBD1 (5 bases). Trimming took off 0 bases at V and 5 bases at J, with 14 bases between the two ends. The CDR3 runs 15 residues. The germline gives CDR1 SGDLS, CDR2 YYNGEE. The CDR3 loop reads CASSVDGASGETQYF. In nucleotides, the CDR3 is TGTGCCAGCAGCGTAGACGGAGCTTCAGGGGAGACCCAGTACTTC.

CDR3 amino acids: CASSPPGGELFF. The CDR3 region has the DNA TGCGCCAGCAGCCCGCCAGGCGGGGAACTGTTTTTT. The chain carries TRBV4-1 and TRBJ1-4, with D unresolved. The CDR3 extends over 12 amino acids. V was cut by 4 bases and J by 12 bases, with 12 bases left in between. The germline V gene has CDR1 MGHRA and CDR2 YSYEKL.

The chain employs TRBV12-5 and TRBJ1-2; a weak D match, TRBD1 (5 bases). Trimming shortened V by 6 bases and J by 4 bases, and 18 bases separated the two germline ends. Germline lookup yields CDR1 LGHNT and CDR2 FRNRAP. CDR3 size: 15 residues. The CDR3 reads CASGRWAGSIYGYTF. Here the CDR3 DNA reads TGTGCTAGTGGCCGATGGGCAGGGAGTATCTATGGCTACACCTTC.